Listed below are T cell receptor beta chains from one sample, sequenced in a study of cytomegalovirus exposure and HLA in healthy donors. Repertoires were generated with immunoSEQ multiplex PCR, while TCRdb's copy carries only in-frame clones and drops some. Seen here are around 200,000 clones, approximately 82% observed once, and the top ten hold roughly a tenth. The source material was PBMCs. The receptor set was obtained from a woman between 45 and 65 years old in good health and CMV-seropositive. Both conserved end residues are part of each CDR3. The D gene is left open where the match is weak. Some rows have no size entry. The others give once, few or many, or a class for an expanded clone.

v_call	clone_size	d_call	j_call	cdr3_nt	cdr3_aa
TRBV7-9	few	.	TRBJ1-5	TGTGCCAGCAGCTTAGGAGATTACTCGCCCCAGCATTTT	CASSLGDYSPQHF
TRBV5-4	few	.	TRBJ1-4	TGTGCCAGCAGCTTGGGGACAGCGACTAATGAAAAACTGTTTTTT	CASSLGTATNEKLFF
TRBV28	.	.	TRBJ1-1	TGTGCCAGCAGTTTACGAACAGGGACGGCTGAAGCTTTCTTT	CASSLRTGTAEAFF
TRBV7-8	.	.	TRBJ2-7	TGTGCCAGCAGCTTAGAGTGGAGCTCCTACGAGCAGTACTTC	CASSLEWSSYEQYF
TRBV6-1	.	.	TRBJ1-5	TGTGCCAGCAGTGAATCTGTGTATAGCAATCAGCCCCAGCATTTT	CASSESVYSNQPQHF
TRBV5-1	.	.	TRBJ2-2	TGCGCCAGCAGCTGGGGACTGAACACCGGGGAGCTGTTTTTT	CASSWGLNTGELFF
TRBV7-2	.	.	TRBJ2-2	TGTGCCAGCAGCTTATATCCCAACACCGGGGAGCTGTTTTTT	CASSLYPNTGELFF
TRBV7-2	.	TRBD1	TRBJ2-5	TGTGCCAGCAGCCAAAGACAGGGGATCCTGCCTCAAGAGACCCAGTACTTC	CASSQRQGILPQETQYF
TRBV6-5	.	.	TRBJ2-3	TGTGCCAGCAGCCGGCCGGGACTTGTGACAGATACGCAGTATTTT	CASSRPGLVTDTQYF
TRBV5-4	.	.	TRBJ2-5	TGTGCCACCTCACGGGACTCGCGGGATCAAGAGACCCAGTACTTC	CATSRDSRDQETQYF
TRBV9	.	.	TRBJ1-1	TGTGCCAGCAGCCCCAACCCAGGGCAGATGAACACTGAAGCTTTCTTT	CASSPNPGQMNTEAFF
TRBV9	.	TRBD2	TRBJ2-5	TGTGCCAGCAGCGTAGCGGGTAGCGGGGGGCCCGGGACCCAGTACTTC	CASSVAGSGGPGTQYF
TRBV11-2	.	.	TRBJ1-4	TGTGCCAGCAGCTTCAGTACAACTAATGAAAAACTGTTTTTT	CASSFSTTNEKLFF
TRBV5-4	.	TRBD2	TRBJ2-7	TGTGCCAGCAGCTCTGGGGGCGGGGGGCCCTACGAGCAGTACTTC	CASSSGGGGPYEQYF
TRBV19	.	TRBD1	TRBJ1-2	TGTGCCAGCACCCACGGGACAGGTTCTAACTATGGCTACACCTTC	CASTHGTGSNYGYTF
TRBV10-3	.	.	TRBJ1-1	TGTGCCATCAGTGAGAGACGAGGTACTGAAGCTTTCTTT	CAISERRGTEAFF
TRBV7-2	.	.	TRBJ1-1	TGTGCCAGCAGCTCGCCGGGGAACACTGAAGCTTTCTTT	CASSSPGNTEAFF
TRBV5-5	many	TRBD1	TRBJ1-5	TGTGCCAGCAGATTGAACCTACAGGGGCCCAATCAGCCCCAGCATTTT	CASRLNLQGPNQPQHF
TRBV19	.	.	TRBJ2-7	TGTGCCAGTAGTCCCATTGCAGGGGGGTCTTACGAGCAGTACTTC	CASSPIAGGSYEQYF
TRBV4-1	.	TRBD1	TRBJ2-1	TGCGCCAGCAGCCAAGGCCGCCAGGGACAGCGGAAACACAATGAGCAGTTCTTC	CASSQGRQGQRKHNEQFF
TRBV5-4	few	.	TRBJ2-7	TGTGCCAGCAGCGACGGGTCACCTAGAAACTACGAGCAGTACTTC	CASSDGSPRNYEQYF
TRBV5-6	.	TRBD1	TRBJ1-1	TGTGCCAGCAGCTTGAGGACAGGGACGCGGACTGAAGCTTTCTTT	CASSLRTGTRTEAFF
TRBV15	.	.	TRBJ2-5	TGTGCCACCAGCCGCGGGACAGAATTCCAAGAGACCCAGTACTTC	CATSRGTEFQETQYF
TRBV30	few	TRBD1	TRBJ2-1	TGTGCCTGGAGTCGAAAACTTGGGGGACAGGGAGGAACCAATGAGCAGTTCTTC	CAWSRKLGGQGGTNEQFF